This TCR beta chain emerged from a study of cytomegalovirus exposure and HLA in healthy donors. Study-level points and caveats: A cluster of highly shared sequence variants was likely a sequencing artifact. Sequencing depth roughly uniform across donors was assumed in presence/absence analyses.

Unmatched junction bases numbered 11, after V lost 2 bases and J lost 9 bases. CDR1 and CDR2 from the germline V gene are SGHRS and YFSETQ. There are 15 residues in the CDR3. A note on this clone: Its antigen is currently unknown.

Healthy bone marrow donors made up the donors. PCR involved 60 Vbeta and 13 Jbeta primers. Assay used: immunoSEQ multiplex PCR; TCRdb lists only in-frame clones, some missing. Altogether roughly 140,000 clones are present, around 85% being singletons, with the ten largest covering around 4.5%. The V call is TRBV5-1, the J call TRBJ2-1; TRBD1 matches at 7 bases. This sequence originates from a man aged 35-49 years in good health and CMV-seropositive. Sample: PBMCs. For the CDR3, the DNA is TGCGCCAGCAGCTTCACAGCGACAGGGTCATCTGAGCAGTTCTTC. Protein: CASSFTATGSSEQFF.